This T cell receptor beta chain was sequenced during a study of T cell changes during pregnancy in multiple sclerosis. The CDR3 has 12 amino acids. Germline CDR1 reads MNHNY; CDR2 reads SVGAGI (reference sequence). V was cut by 10 bases and J by 5 bases, with 14 bases left in between. Method: immunoSEQ multiplex PCR; TCRdb's copy keeps in-frame clones and lacks some. The data contain 32,000 or so clones, 90% to 95% of them singletons. This clonotype originated in a female donor with multiple sclerosis, enrolled in a pregnancy study. The V gene is TRBV6-6, the J gene TRBJ2-5; D might be TRBD2 (6 bases). The specimen was CD4+ T cells from peripheral blood mononuclear cells, collected in the second trimester of pregnancy. CDR3: CATGRYGETQYF. CDR3 DNA sequence: TGTGCCACCGGGAGATACGGGGAGACCCAGTACTTC.